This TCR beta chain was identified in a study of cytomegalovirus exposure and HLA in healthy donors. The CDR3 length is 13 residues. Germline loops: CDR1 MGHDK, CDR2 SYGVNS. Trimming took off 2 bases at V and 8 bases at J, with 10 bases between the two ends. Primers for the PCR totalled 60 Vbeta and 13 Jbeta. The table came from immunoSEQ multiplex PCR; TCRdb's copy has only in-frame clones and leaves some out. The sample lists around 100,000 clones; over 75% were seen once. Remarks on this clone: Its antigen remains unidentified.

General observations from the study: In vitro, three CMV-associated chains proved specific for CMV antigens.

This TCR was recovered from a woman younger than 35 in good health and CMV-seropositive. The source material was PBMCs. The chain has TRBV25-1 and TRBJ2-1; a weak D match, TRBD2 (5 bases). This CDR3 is CASSEGGVYEQFF. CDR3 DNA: TGTGCCAGCAGTGAAGGAGGAGTTTATGAGCAGTTCTTC.